The sequence of this T cell receptor (beta chain) was determined in a study of TIL therapy for anti-PD-1-resistant metastatic lung cancer. Study context: Median tumor PD-L1 proportion score was about 5.9%.

The CDR3 runs 17 residues. The V and J ends lost 2 bases and 1 base respectively, with 17 bases between them. Germline V gene data show CDR1 as PRHDT and CDR2 as FYEKMQ (reference sequence). The libraries were made with immunoSEQ v3. Repertoires were generated with immunoSEQ multiplex PCR, while TCRdb's copy carries only in-frame clones and drops some. The repertoire holds some 4,900 clones, with around 60% as singletons. Sample time point: pre-treatment sample, taken before nivolumab and TIL therapy. Most excised metastases sampled were pleural nodules or supraclavicular lymph nodes. Enrollment ran from late 2017 to early 2020.

Here the sequenced sample was tumor tissue, taken at baseline. This rearrangement joins TRBV13 to TRBJ1-1, with D perhaps matching TRBD1 (6 bases). This TCR derives from a man in his 70s with non-small cell lung cancer. The CDR3 region is CASSLFRFRGTNTEAFF. The DNA for the CDR3 is TGTGCCAGCAGCTTATTCAGGTTCAGGGGAACGAACACTGAAGCTTTCTTT.